The 11 T cell receptor beta chains below were found in one sample sequenced in a study of lymphopenia after photon versus proton radiotherapy. TCRdb's table, derived via immunoSEQ multiplex PCR, lists solely in-frame clones and lacks some. The table shows around 63,000 clones, with 75% to 90% occurring only once. This specimen consisted of peripheral blood, obtained from a patient treated with photon-based radiotherapy. These receptors were collected from a man between 35 and 55 years old with gastric cancer.

The chain recombines TRBV27 with TRBJ2-3, with D maybe TRBD1 (6 bases). From germline, CDR1 is MNHEY and CDR2 SMNVEV (reference sequence). V was shortened by 5 bases and J by 0 bases, with 15 bases between the two germline ends. This CDR3 is 16 amino acids long. The CDR3 sequence: CASSLNRVRSTDTQYF. The CDR3 nucleotides read TGTGCCAGCAGTCTCAACAGGGTGAGGAGCACAGATACGCAGTATTTT.

This clone was observed once. The rearrangement links TRBV10-3 to TRBJ2-7; perhaps TRBD1 as D (7 bases). V was shortened by 6 bases and J by 1 base, with 13 bases between the two germline ends. CDR1 and CDR2 from the germline V gene are ENHRY and SYGVKD. This CDR3 region has 14 residues. The CDR3 region has the DNA TGTGCCATCAGGCGGGACAGTACTTCCTACGAGCAGTACTTC. Protein: CAIRRDSTSYEQYF.

J is TRBJ2-5 and V is TRBV6-5, with D unresolved. Matching the DNA end better, TRBJ2-7 makes the J call doubtful. This CDR3 is built from 13 residues. The V gene's germline CDR1 is MNHEY and CDR2 SVGAGI. The CDR3 sequence: CASSLRTEYEQYF. As DNA, the CDR3 is TGTGCCAGCAGTCTTAGGACCGAATACGAGCAGTACTTC.

CDR3 sequence (DNA): TGTGCCACCAGTGTAGGGGACTACGAGCAGTACTTC. It translates to CATSVGDYEQYF. The chain combines TRBV15 with TRBJ2-7, with a weak D call TRBD1 (5 bases). Germline loops: CDR1 LNHNV, CDR2 YYDKDF (reference sequence). The CDR3 length is 12 residues. V lost 6 bases and J lost 3, with 9 bases in between.

The chain has TRBV5-4 and TRBJ1-2, with a weak D call TRBD1 (5 bases). Between the trimmed V and J ends, which lost 1 base and 4 bases, there was a span of 5 bases. Looked up from germline, CDR1 is SGHNT and CDR2 is YYREEE (reference sequence). The CDR3 is 12 residues long. CDR3 amino acids: CASSLRGYGYTF. The CDR3 bases are TGTGCCAGCAGCTTGAGGGGCTATGGCTACACCTTC.

This chain uses TRBV18 with TRBJ2-7; TRBD1 agrees at 8 bases. Germline CDR1 KGHSH, CDR2 LQKENI. This CDR3 region has 14 residues. The J segment lost 3 bases and the V segment lost 5 bases, leaving 6 bases of the junction unmatched. The CDR3 reads CASSVTGTGYEQYF. CDR3 nucleotides: TGTGCCAGCTCAGTCACCGGGACAGGCTACGAGCAGTACTTC.

Note on this clone: Relative to the germline gene, one junction end is altered; a read error may explain this. This sequence joins TRBV7-2 and TRBJ2-1; possibly TRBD1 for D (5 bases). Germline V gives CDR1 SGHTA, CDR2 FQGNSA. The CDR3 sequence is 15 residues long. The CDR3 region is CASRLDRLQRNEQFF. The CDR3 DNA is TGTGCCAGCAGGTTAGACAGACTCCAAAGGAATGAGCAGTTCTTC.

The chain uses TRBV9 and TRBJ2-3; 9 bases align to TRBD2. Germline trimming cut 4 bases from V and 5 bases from J; bases unmatched to any gene: 11. The CDR3 loop spans 16 amino acids. CDR1 and CDR2 from the germline V gene are SGDLS and YYNGEE. The CDR3 DNA reads as TGTGCCAGCAGCAAAGCCGGGAGTAGCGGGGGAGATACGCAGTATTTT. Its protein product is CASSKAGSSGGDTQYF.

The V gene is TRBV5-8, the J gene TRBJ1-4, with D perhaps matching TRBD1 (5 bases). CDR3 size: 15 residues. Trimming pared 4 bases from V and 1 base from J, leaving 11 bases between. The germline gives CDR1 SGHTS, CDR2 YDEGEE. The CDR3 loop reads CASSREGLTNEKLFF. CDR3 in DNA: TGTGCCAGCAGCCGAGAGGGGCTAACTAATGAAAAACTGTTTTTT.

The chain joins TRBV4-1 to TRBJ1-2; unclear D gene. The CDR3 extends over 15 amino acids. The germline V gene encodes CDR1 MGHRA and CDR2 YSYEKL. Between the trimmed V and J ends, which lost 0 bases and 1 base, there was a span of 9 bases. The CDR3, as DNA: TGCGCCAGCAGCCAAGAATTTACTGGTAACTATGGCTACACCTTC. It encodes CASSQEFTGNYGYTF.

The genes are TRBV11-2 and TRBJ1-1, with 12 bases identical to TRBD1. The CDR3 has 19 residues. Looked up from germline, CDR1 is SGHAT and CDR2 is FQNNGV. The junction had 18 bases not matched to a gene; V was cut back by 5 bases and J by 5 bases. The CDR3 sequence is CASSPLLTGTGGAKTEAFF. CDR3 coding DNA: TGTGCCAGCAGCCCTCTTTTAACCGGGACAGGGGGCGCGAAGACTGAAGCTTTCTTT.